This T cell receptor beta chain was identified during a study of OX40 agonist ivuxolimab in advanced cancers. Study background: Patients were dosed with the agonistic anti-OX40 (CD134) antibody ivuxolimab. Patients enrolled in dose escalation were diagnosed with hepatocellular carcinoma, melanoma, renal cell or head and neck cancer. Earlier anti-PD-1, anti-PD-L1 or anti-CTLA-4 therapy was permitted; 35% to 50% had received some.

Profiling relied on immunoSEQ multiplex PCR, and the TCRdb table lists in-frame clones only, not all of them. The table records about 100,000 clones, approximately 90% of them present only once. V lost 2 bases and J lost 8, with 10 bases in between. CDR3 length equals 13 residues. Germline assignment: CDR1 GTSNPN and CDR2 SVGIG (reference sequence). This sequence originates from an adult with an advanced solid tumor such as melanoma, head and neck, liver or kidney cancer. The rearrangement uses TRBV30 and TRBJ1-6; perhaps TRBD1 as D (6 bases). The specimen was CD4+ or CD8+ T cells sorted from blood, collected in a trial of the OX40 agonist ivuxolimab. DNA for the CDR3: TGTGCCTGGAGTCCCAGGGGCGATTCACCCCTCCACTTT. Translating gives CAWSPRGDSPLHF.